This T cell receptor beta chain was sequenced during a study of T cell repertoires in cytomegalovirus infection. Whole-study results and caveats: The ex vivo response was dominated by HLA-C-restricted CMV-specific TCR beta clonotypes. CMV carriers having the relevant HLA were flagged by cumulative public TCR beta family frequency.

TCRdb recomputed calls from the reads with MiXCR, one row per CDR3 protein. The sample records 490,000 or so distinct CDR3 sequences, 10% to 12% being singletons. Germline trimming cut 1 base from V and 3 bases from J; bases unmatched to any gene: 6. The length of the CDR3 is 15 residues. Germline V gene data show CDR1 as SGHNT and CDR2 as YENEEA. This clonotype was seen at least ten times. Its antigen is currently unknown. The V and J genes are TRBV11-3 and TRBJ2-7; 7 bases are a match to TRBD2. The sequenced sample consisted of PBMCs. The sequence derives from a human donor in good health (CMV status not recorded). Some clones in this sample may be carry-over from other donors' samples. The CDR3 sequence is CASSLGGRDRYEQYF. CDR3 nucleotides: TGTGCCAGCAGCTTAGGCGGGAGAGATCGCTACGAGCAGTACTTC.